This T cell receptor (beta chain) was captured in a study of long-term antiretroviral therapy in people with HIV. A v3.0 immunoSEQ assay was performed at survey level. Sequenced by immunoSEQ multiplex PCR; TCRdb stores in-frame clones only, minus some. The sample holds under 30,000 clones, roughly four fifths seen once. From each donor, at least one pre-ART PBMC sample and at least two post-ART PBMC samples were obtained. The material sequenced was unsorted PBMCs, taken 1.1 years before starting antiretroviral therapy. The TCR sequence derives from a woman younger than 45 with HIV.

The CDR3 DNA is TGTGCCAGCAGCTTGAGAGACCTGCGGGGCAATGAGCAGTTCTTC. Amino acids: CASSLRDLRGNEQFF. The chain couples TRBV5-6 to TRBJ2-1; perhaps TRBD2 as D (6 bases). Trimming removed 1 base at V and 6 bases at J, with 14 bases between. The CDR3 is 15 residues long. Germline V CDR1 and CDR2: SGHDT, YYEEEE.